These T cell receptor beta chains were read from a single sample in a study of blood T cell repertoires in COVID-19. The protocol was immunoSEQ multiplex PCR, while the TCRdb copy is restricted to in-frame clones and leaves out a portion. The sample shows 210,000 or so clones, more than 75% of them seen only once. Sequencing input: PBMCs or T cells enriched from blood (not recorded which). The receptors were gathered from a man younger than 40 with acute COVID-19. Both conserved end residues are part of each CDR3. Each record gives: J gene, clone size, D gene, V gene, CDR3 protein, CDR3 DNA. A D gene is named only where the DNA matches it firmly. A row's size may be missing; if present it is once, few, many or a size class.

J: TRBJ2-3
size: once
D: TRBD2
V: TRBV5-1
CDR3: CASSSYGGGIDTQYF
DNA: TGCGCCAGCAGCAGCTACGGCGGGGGGATAGATACGCAGTATTTT

J: TRBJ1-4
size: -
D: TRBD1
V: TRBV7-9
CDR3: CASTLPETGLYEKLFF
DNA: TGTGCCAGCACCTTACCTGAGACAGGGCTTTATGAAAAACTGTTTTTT

J: TRBJ2-3
size: once
D: TRBD2
V: TRBV19
CDR3: CASRGPAGASTDTQYF
DNA: TGTGCCAGTAGAGGCCCAGCGGGAGCCAGCACAGATACGCAGTATTTT

J: TRBJ1-1
size: -
D: -
V: TRBV11-2
CDR3: CASSLYGEGTEAFF
DNA: TGTGCCAGCAGCTTATATGGGGAGGGTACTGAAGCTTTCTTT

J: TRBJ2-1
size: -
D: TRBD2
V: TRBV7-2
CDR3: CASSLGSGGYNEQFF
DNA: TGTGCCAGCAGCTTAGGGAGCGGGGGCTACAATGAGCAGTTCTTC

J: TRBJ2-7
size: -
D: TRBD1
V: TRBV6-5
CDR3: CASIRARGLYEQYF
DNA: TGTGCCAGCATTAGGGCCAGGGGGCTCTACGAGCAGTACTTC

J: TRBJ1-6
size: -
D: -
V: TRBV9
CDR3: CASSANAPGTPNSPLHF
DNA: TGTGCCAGCAGCGCTAATGCACCCGGGACACCTAATTCACCCCTCCACTTT

J: TRBJ2-2
size: -
D: -
V: TRBV11-2
CDR3: CATSLRSNTGELFF
DNA: TGTGCCACCTCCCTGAGATCGAACACCGGGGAGCTGTTTTTT

J: TRBJ1-6
size: -
D: -
V: TRBV4-1
CDR3: CASSQATGIYNSPLHF
DNA: TGCGCCAGCAGCCAAGCGACAGGTATCTATAATTCACCCCTCCACTTT

J: TRBJ1-2
size: -
D: -
V: TRBV19
CDR3: CASRGAGQGGYGYTF
DNA: TGTGCCAGTAGGGGAGCGGGGCAGGGAGGCTATGGCTACACCTTC

J: TRBJ1-5
size: once
D: -
V: TRBV5-1
CDR3: CASSLRGSPNQPQHF
DNA: TGCGCCAGCAGCCTCCGGGGTTCCCCAAATCAGCCCCAGCATTTT

J: TRBJ2-1
size: -
D: -
V: TRBV10-2
CDR3: CASSELREQFF
DNA: TGCGCCAGCAGTGAACTGAGGGAGCAGTTCTTC

J: TRBJ1-1
size: once
D: -
V: TRBV27
CDR3: CASRRQANTEAFF
DNA: TGTGCCAGCAGACGACAGGCCAACACTGAAGCTTTCTTT

J: TRBJ2-5
size: once
D: TRBD2
V: TRBV5-1
CDR3: CASTTGGARSWAQYF
DNA: TGCGCCAGCACAACCGGGGGGGCCCGATCGTGGGCCCAGTACTTC

J: TRBJ1-2
size: -
D: TRBD1
V: TRBV7-2
CDR3: CASSLGGQNYGYTF
DNA: TGTGCCAGCAGCTTAGGGGGACAGAACTATGGCTACACCTTC

J: TRBJ2-7
size: -
D: -
V: TRBV6-6
CDR3: CASTRGGSYEQYF
DNA: TGTGCCAGCACTAGGGGGGGGTCCTACGAGCAGTACTTC

J: TRBJ2-5
size: -
D: -
V: TRBV28
CDR3: CASSFYGDTQETQYF
DNA: TGTGCCAGCAGTTTTTACGGGGACACCCAAGAGACCCAGTACTTC

J: TRBJ1-4
size: -
D: -
V: TRBV3-1/TRBV3-2
CDR3: CASSQGTDRNEKLFF
DNA: TGTGCCAGCAGCCAAGGGACAGATCGTAATGAAAAACTGTTTTTT

J: TRBJ1-2
size: -
D: TRBD1
V: TRBV7-9
CDR3: CASGGQGRDGYTF
DNA: TGTGCTTCGGGGGGACAGGGTAGAGATGGCTACACCTTC

J: TRBJ1-5
size: -
D: -
V: TRBV7-2
CDR3: CASSSKAGSYQPQHF
DNA: TGTGCCAGCAGCTCCAAAGCAGGATCTTATCAGCCCCAGCATTTT

J: TRBJ1-6
size: -
D: -
V: TRBV6-5
CDR3: CASTRGDLNSPLHF
DNA: TGTGCCAGCACCCGGGGGGACTTGAATTCACCCCTCCACTTT

J: TRBJ1-2
size: once
D: TRBD1
V: TRBV28
CDR3: CASSLGQGLANYGYTF
DNA: TGTGCCAGCAGCCTTGGACAGGGCCTAGCTAACTATGGCTACACCTTC

J: TRBJ2-2
size: -
D: -
V: TRBV6-5
CDR3: CASSYSSGGHTGELFF
DNA: TGTGCCAGCAGTTACTCTTCCGGGGGGCATACCGGGGAGCTGTTTTTT

J: TRBJ1-1
size: -
D: -
V: TRBV28
CDR3: CASIITGSPREAFF
DNA: TGTGCCAGCATTATAACAGGTAGCCCTCGGGAAGCTTTCTTT

J: TRBJ1-1
size: -
D: TRBD1
V: TRBV9
CDR3: CASSRGQGNTEAFF
DNA: TGTGCCAGCAGCCGGGGACAGGGGAACACTGAAGCTTTCTTT

J: TRBJ1-1
size: once
D: TRBD1
V: TRBV5-1
CDR3: CASSLAAGGSPAFF
DNA: TGCGCCAGCAGCTTGGCCGCAGGGGGATCTCCAGCTTTCTTT

J: TRBJ1-4
size: -
D: -
V: TRBV7-6
CDR3: CASSLDQGFSEKLFF
DNA: TGTGCCAGCAGCTTAGACCAGGGCTTTAGCGAAAAACTGTTTTTT

J: TRBJ1-2
size: -
D: -
V: TRBV6-5
CDR3: CASSYSLLSNYGYTF
DNA: TGTGCCAGCAGTTACTCACTGCTTTCCAACTATGGCTACACCTTC

J: TRBJ2-7
size: -
D: TRBD2
V: TRBV4-1
CDR3: CASSQEVVGGTVTYEQYF
DNA: TGCGCCAGCAGCCAAGAAGTGGTGGGAGGGACTGTCACCTACGAGCAGTACTTC

J: TRBJ1-2
size: once
D: -
V: TRBV10-3
CDR3: CAISQGDNGYTF
DNA: TGTGCCATCAGTCAGGGTGATAATGGCTACACCTTC

J: TRBJ2-7
size: -
D: -
V: TRBV5-4
CDR3: CASSKERSAYEQYF
DNA: TGTGCCAGCAGCAAAGAGAGGAGCGCCTACGAGCAGTACTTC

J: TRBJ1-2
size: -
D: TRBD1
V: TRBV28
CDR3: CASSKQGNYGYTF
DNA: TGTGCCAGCAGTAAACAGGGGAACTATGGCTACACCTTC

J: TRBJ2-3
size: -
D: TRBD2
V: TRBV24-1
CDR3: CATSDPRRGGTDTQYF
DNA: TGTGCCACCAGTGATCCCAGGCGGGGGGGCACAGATACGCAGTATTTT

J: TRBJ1-5
size: -
D: -
V: TRBV2
CDR3: CASTFDRSNQPQHF
DNA: TGTGCCAGCACCTTTGACAGGAGCAATCAGCCCCAGCATTTT

J: TRBJ2-3
size: -
D: -
V: TRBV27
CDR3: CASSYLRDRDTQYF
DNA: TGTGCCAGCAGTTATTTGCGTGATCGGGATACGCAGTATTTT

J: TRBJ1-3
size: -
D: -
V: TRBV9
CDR3: CASSGPWTSAVGNTIYF
DNA: TGTGCCAGCAGCGGCCCCTGGACAAGCGCGGTAGGAAACACCATATATTTT

J: TRBJ2-6
size: -
D: TRBD1
V: TRBV18
CDR3: CASSPGQGHSGANVLTF
DNA: TGTGCCAGCTCACCGGGACAGGGCCACTCTGGGGCCAACGTCCTGACTTTC

J: TRBJ1-2
size: few
D: -
V: TRBV27
CDR3: CASSLAGSIGGYTF
DNA: TGTGCCAGCAGTTTGGCCGGGTCAATAGGTGGCTACACCTTC

J: TRBJ2-3
size: -
D: -
V: TRBV9
CDR3: CASSVAWGRNADTQYF
DNA: TGTGCCAGCAGCGTAGCGTGGGGCCGGAACGCGGATACGCAGTATTTT

J: TRBJ2-7
size: -
D: TRBD2
V: TRBV6-5
CDR3: CASSSLAGGSYEQYF
DNA: TGTGCCAGCAGCTCGCTAGCGGGGGGCTCCTACGAGCAGTACTTC

J: TRBJ1-2
size: -
D: -
V: TRBV6-5
CDR3: CASKDSQRGGYTF
DNA: TGTGCCAGCAAGGACAGCCAGAGGGGTGGCTACACCTTC

J: TRBJ2-1
size: -
D: -
V: TRBV9
CDR3: CASGFRPTEQFF
DNA: TGTGCCTCCGGGTTCCGGCCCACTGAGCAGTTCTTC

J: TRBJ2-2
size: -
D: TRBD2
V: TRBV5-4
CDR3: CASSLAGGGPTGELFF
DNA: TGTGCCAGCAGCTTGGCGGGCGGGGGACCAACCGGGGAGCTGTTTTTT

J: TRBJ2-7
size: few
D: TRBD1
V: TRBV11-2
CDR3: CASSFSGQASYEQYF
DNA: TGTGCCAGCAGCTTCTCGGGACAGGCCTCCTACGAGCAGTACTTC

J: TRBJ2-7
size: -
D: -
V: TRBV6-5
CDR3: CAIRQDPYEQYF
DNA: TGTGCCATCCGACAGGACCCCTACGAGCAGTACTTC

J: TRBJ2-7
size: -
D: TRBD1
V: TRBV29-1
CDR3: CSVEDRTGSFAEQYF
DNA: TGCAGCGTTGAAGACCGGACAGGGAGTTTCGCCGAGCAGTACTTC

J: TRBJ1-6
size: -
D: -
V: TRBV6-5
CDR3: CASTGPNSPLHF
DNA: TGTGCCAGCACAGGGCCCAACTCACCCCTCCACTTT

J: TRBJ1-2
size: -
D: TRBD1
V: TRBV7-6
CDR3: CASSSGQGYGYTF
DNA: TGTGCCAGCAGCTCGGGACAGGGCTACGGCTACACCTTC

J: TRBJ1-1
size: -
D: TRBD1
V: TRBV19
CDR3: CASGPALQGTEAFF
DNA: TGTGCCAGTGGCCCCGCACTACAGGGGACTGAAGCTTTCTTT

J: TRBJ2-2
size: -
D: -
V: TRBV9
CDR3: CASSPSDGQGGELFF
DNA: TGTGCCAGCAGCCCCTCGGACGGCCAGGGCGGGGAGCTGTTTTTT

J: TRBJ1-1
size: -
D: TRBD1
V: TRBV14
CDR3: CASWQGAFQAFF
DNA: TGTGCCAGCTGGCAGGGGGCGTTTCAAGCTTTCTTT

J: TRBJ1-5
size: few
D: TRBD1
V: TRBV2
CDR3: CASRPDRDQPQHF
DNA: TGTGCCAGCAGGCCTGACAGGGATCAGCCCCAGCATTTT

J: TRBJ2-7
size: -
D: TRBD1
V: TRBV6-6
CDR3: CASSDLTGSYEQYF
DNA: TGTGCCAGCAGCGATCTGACAGGGTCCTACGAGCAGTACTTC

J: TRBJ2-7
size: once
D: TRBD1
V: TRBV28
CDR3: CASSLLTGGYEQYF
DNA: TGTGCCAGCAGTTTACTAACAGGGGGGTACGAGCAGTACTTC

J: TRBJ2-7
size: -
D: -
V: TRBV10-3
CDR3: CAISPSSYEQYF
DNA: TGTGCCATCAGCCCTAGCTCCTACGAGCAGTACTTC

J: TRBJ2-3
size: -
D: TRBD2
V: TRBV2
CDR3: CASGGLAGGTDTQYF
DNA: TGTGCCAGCGGGGGACTAGCGGGGGGCACAGATACGCAGTATTTT

J: TRBJ1-5
size: -
D: -
V: TRBV9
CDR3: CASSVGVGLGEPQHF
DNA: TGTGCCAGCAGCGTAGGAGTGGGCCTCGGGGAGCCCCAGCATTTT